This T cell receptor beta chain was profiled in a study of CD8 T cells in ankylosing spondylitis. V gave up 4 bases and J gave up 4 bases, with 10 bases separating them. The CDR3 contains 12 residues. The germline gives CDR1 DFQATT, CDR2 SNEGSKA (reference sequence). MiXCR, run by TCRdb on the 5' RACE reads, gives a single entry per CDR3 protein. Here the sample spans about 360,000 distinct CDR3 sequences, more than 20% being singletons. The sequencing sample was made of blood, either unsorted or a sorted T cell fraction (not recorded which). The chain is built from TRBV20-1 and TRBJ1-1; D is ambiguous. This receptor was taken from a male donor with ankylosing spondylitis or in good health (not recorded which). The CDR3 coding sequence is TGCAGTGCTATTGGGGTTGGCACTGAAGCTTTCTTT. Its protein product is CSAIGVGTEAFF.